This T cell receptor (beta chain) was sequenced during a study of blood T cell repertoires in COVID-19. Study in general: Spain, Italy and the United States supplied samples that represented acute and convalescent COVID-19. PBMCs, B-cell-depleted T cells, or T cells were the source of the cDNA or gDNA that made up the material.

As handled by the study authors: Reference gene primers were amplified, and this amplification served to estimate nucleated cell counts. Only in-frame clones appear in the TCRdb table, and some are missing; sequencing was by immunoSEQ multiplex PCR. V, J and clone size were drawn from that table, and D and trimming were deduced from the DNA. The sample consists of some 60,000 clones, about four fifths of them appearing once. Enrolment of Seattle patients took place during active infection, and they were followed longitudinally. Trimming took off 3 bases at V and 5 bases at J, with 14 bases between the two ends. Germline V gives CDR1 LNHDA, CDR2 SQIVND (reference sequence). The CDR3 loop spans 15 amino acids. This clone was counted once.

The sequence derives from a man aged 80 or over with COVID-19, enrolled during active disease. Sequenced material: peripheral blood. The chain links TRBV19 to TRBJ2-1; D unclear. CDR3 in DNA: TGTGCCAGTAGTATCGGCGGCCCGCTAGACAATGAGCAGTTCTTC. Its protein is CASSIGGPLDNEQFF. Filled out from reference TRBV19 and TRBJ2-1, the complete variable domain reads DGGITQSPKYLFRKEGQNVTLSCEQNLNHDAMYWYRQDPGQGLRLIYYSQIVNDFQKGDIAEGYSVSREKKESFPLTVTSAQKNPTAFYLCASSIGGPLDNEQFFGPGTRLTVL.